The entry below gives a single TCR beta chain sequence along with its context. TCRdb keeps only in-frame clones here, not all; method: immunoSEQ multiplex PCR. The repertoire holds about 15,000 clones, with approximately 89% as singletons. The data derive from a study of blood T cell repertoires in COVID-19. Trimming took 5 bases from V and 4 from J, leaving 12 bases between them. Per the germline V gene, CDR1 is SEHNR and CDR2 is FQNEAQ (reference sequence). The CDR3 contains 14 residues. Sequenced: peripheral blood. The chain joins TRBV7-9 to TRBJ2-1; D is ambiguous. The receptor was isolated from a human donor in a cohort sampled during active COVID-19. CDR3 amino acids: CASSRGGVYNEQFF. The CDR3 DNA is TGTGCCAGCAGCCGAGGTGGCGTATACAATGAGCAGTTCTTC.